The 27 T cell receptor beta chains given below trace back to one sample, sequenced in a study of monozygotic twins with inflammatory bowel disease. From the 5' RACE reads, TCRdb lists one entry per CDR3 protein and no DNA. This listing includes hundreds of thousands of distinct CDR3 sequences. Sequencing was performed on blood. The source is a human donor with ulcerative colitis or Crohn's disease, or a healthy co-twin of an affected twin (not recorded which).

The chain links TRBV7-2 to TRBJ2-3; TCRdb names TRBD2, which stays unverified in the absence of DNA. CDR1 and CDR2 (germline): SGHTA, FQGNSA. The CDR3 sequence is 17 residues long. The CDR3: CASSLKAGGHSTDTQYF.

J is TRBJ2-3 and V is TRBV28. The CDR3 is made up of 15 amino acids. Germline V gene sequence: CDR1 MDHEN, CDR2 SYDVKM. The CDR3 protein is CASSSGISSTDTQYF.

The chain uses TRBV7-6 and TRBJ2-5; TCRdb reports TRBD1, a call that lacks DNA to check it against. Germline CDR1 and CDR2: SGHVS and FNYEAQ. CDR3 length equals 15 residues. CDR3 sequence: CASSLGQGVRETQYF.

The chain has TRBV4-2 and TRBJ1-5. The CDR3 loop spans 13 amino acids. Germline values: CDR1 LGHNA, CDR2 YNFKEQ. CDR3 sequence reads: CASSQSKDQPQHF.

CDR3: CASSNGSYYNEQFF. This chain links TRBV18 with TRBJ2-1. The CDR3 has 14 residues. The germline gives CDR1 KGHSH, CDR2 LQKENI.

The rearrangement joins TRBV19 to TRBJ2-7; TCRdb proposes TRBD2, but this gene call is untestable without DNA. Germline V CDR1 and CDR2: LNHDA, SQIVND (reference sequence). This CDR3 has 16 amino acids. This CDR3 reads CASSIAAGGSGYEQYF.

The chain links TRBV20-1 to TRBJ1-5; the TCRdb D gene call, TRBD1, has no DNA to confirm it. Looked up from germline, CDR1 is DFQATT and CDR2 is SNEGSKA (reference sequence). This CDR3 has 14 residues. CDR3 sequence: CSASPQGGNQPQHF.

This chain connects TRBV18 to TRBJ2-7; as DNA is missing, the TRBD1 call by TCRdb cannot be tested. Germline CDR1 KGHSH, CDR2 LQKENI. The CDR3 is 13 amino acids. The CDR3: CASSRTSDYEQYF.

The rearrangement links TRBV7-2 to TRBJ2-2. Germline V gene lookup returns CDR1 SGHTA and CDR2 FQGNSA. This CDR3 comprises 14 residues. CDR3 loop: CASSLQTNTGELFF.

This rearrangement joins TRBV7-9 to TRBJ1-2; checking the TCRdb D call of TRBD1 is not possible without DNA. The CDR3 length is 11 residues. The germline gives CDR1 SEHNR, CDR2 FQNEAQ (reference sequence). CDR3 residues: CASSFGAGYTF.

The chain carries TRBV28 and TRBJ1-5; TCRdb indicates TRBD1, and absent DNA this call remains unverified. Germline CDR1 MDHEN, CDR2 SYDVKM. CDR3 size: 16 residues. CDR3 residues: CASSLLWDRANQPQHF. Full variable domain (outside the CDR3, taken from reference TRBV28 and TRBJ1-5): DVKVTQSSRYLVKRTGEKVFLECVQDMDHENMFWYRQDPGLGLRLIYFSYDVKMKEKGDIPEGYSVSREKKERFSLILESASTNQTSMYLCASSLLWDRANQPQHFGDGTRLSIL.

The rearrangement joins TRBV18 to TRBJ1-2; TCRdb gives TRBD1 as the D gene, but with no DNA this cannot be confirmed. From germline, CDR1 is KGHSH and CDR2 LQKENI. The CDR3 consists of 13 residues. The CDR3 sequence is CASSPGQGIGYTF.

V is TRBV20-1 and J is TRBJ1-4. Germline CDR1 and CDR2: DFQATT and SNEGSKA (reference sequence). This CDR3 has 14 amino acids. This CDR3 reads CSASRGQQGEKLFF.

This sequence joins TRBV5-1 and TRBJ2-2; as DNA is missing, the TRBD2 call by TCRdb cannot be tested. This CDR3 spans 16 amino acids. Germline CDR1 and CDR2: SGHRS and YFSETQ. CDR3 in amino acids: CASGPGTSGGTGELFF.

The chain couples TRBV27 to TRBJ2-2; TCRdb returns TRBD1, unconfirmable since there is no DNA. The CDR3 contains 15 residues. In germline, CDR1 is MNHEY, CDR2 SMNVEV (reference sequence). The chain's CDR3 is CASRGLGPNTGELFF.

V gene TRBV12-3 or TRBV12-4 combines with J gene TRBJ1-1; checking the TCRdb D call of TRBD1 is not possible without DNA. The CDR3 is 15 amino acids. The CDR3 here is CASSPPGTGAREAFF.

The chain joins TRBV28 to TRBJ1-2. The CDR3 loop spans 15 amino acids. Germline V CDR1 and CDR2: MDHEN, SYDVKM. This CDR3 is CASSFPPPTPYGYTF.

V and J are TRBV6-2 or TRBV6-3 and TRBJ2-2; lacking DNA, the TRBD2 call made by TCRdb goes unchecked. In germline, CDR1 is MNHEY, CDR2 SVGEGT. The CDR3 is 17 residues long. The chain's CDR3 is CASRGFGAPANTGELFF.

The chain couples TRBV27 to TRBJ2-3; TCRdb's D call of TRBD2 is untestable without DNA. The V gene's germline CDR1 is MNHEY and CDR2 SMNVEV (reference sequence). CDR3 length equals 15 residues. CDR3 protein: CASSPRLAGRDTQYF.

The rearrangement links TRBV20-1 to TRBJ2-3; TCRdb's D gene call, TRBD1, goes unchecked for lack of DNA. CDR3 length equals 13 residues. Per germline, CDR1 DFQATT and CDR2 SNEGSKA (reference sequence). CDR3 in amino acids: CSASHPGTDTQYF.

V usage is TRBV20-1 and J usage is TRBJ2-2; TCRdb outputs TRBD1, but without DNA this stays unchecked. This CDR3 region has 14 residues. CDR1 is DFQATT, CDR2 SNEGSKA, per germline (reference sequence). CDR3 amino acids: CSASQGTNTGELFF.

V gene TRBV7-3 combines with J gene TRBJ2-1. The CDR3 contains 15 residues. Germline V gives CDR1 SGHTA, CDR2 FQGTGA. The CDR3 is CASSLSGNSDNEQFF. Based on the CDR3 plus reference TRBV7-3 and TRBJ2-1, the full variable domain is GAGVSQTPSNKVTEKGKYVELRCDPISGHTALYWYRQSLGQGPEFLIYFQGTGAADDSGLPNDRFFAVRPEGSVSTLKIQRTERGDSAVYLCASSLSGNSDNEQFFGPGTRLTVL.

The chain links TRBV28 to TRBJ2-2; TCRdb outputs TRBD1, but without DNA this stays unchecked. CDR3 length: 14 residues. Per germline, CDR1 MDHEN and CDR2 SYDVKM. This CDR3 is CASSLLQGSGELFF.

The chain joins TRBV19 to TRBJ2-1. Germline V lookup: CDR1 LNHDA, CDR2 SQIVND (reference sequence). The CDR3 loop spans 12 amino acids. The CDR3 here is CASSIGTNEQFF.

This chain uses TRBV7-3 with TRBJ2-5; TCRdb returns TRBD2, unconfirmable since there is no DNA. This CDR3 has 13 residues. Germline V CDR1 and CDR2: SGHTA, FQGTGA. The CDR3 sequence: CASSLHREGTQYF.

The chain combines TRBV30 with TRBJ1-1. Per germline, CDR1 GTSNPN and CDR2 SVGIG (reference sequence). CDR3 length: 13 residues. CDR3 loop: CASLGVMNTEAFF.

The genes are TRBV3-1 and TRBJ2-2; the D call of TRBD1 rests on TCRdb alone, since no DNA is present to check it. CDR3 size: 15 residues. The V gene's germline CDR1 is LGHDT and CDR2 YNNKEL (reference sequence). The CDR3 region is CASSRSPGANGELFF.